This paragraph reports one TCR beta chain. This CDR3 is 14 amino acids long. V lost 4 bases and J lost 4; bases outside the gene matches: 6. CDR1 and CDR2 (germline): SGHNT, YYREEE (reference sequence). The data originate from a study of cytomegalovirus exposure and HLA in healthy donors. TCRdb's copy holds only in-frame clones and misses some; the assay was immunoSEQ multiplex PCR. The repertoire holds roughly 230,000 clones, with about 90% as singletons. This sequence joins TRBV5-4 and TRBJ2-5, with 8 bases identical to TRBD1. The specimen was PBMCs. This receptor was identified in a woman under 40 in good health and CMV-seronegative. The CDR3 loop reads CASSTDRGGETQYF. CDR3 nucleotide sequence: TGTGCCAGCAGCACCGACAGGGGAGGAGAGACCCAGTACTTC.